This TCR beta chain was profiled in a study of T cell repertoires in aging, cancer and after chemotherapy (dated by TCRdb to between 2018 and 2020). Turning to the overall study: Donors were distributed across six age groups ranging from 30 or younger to 70 or older, with at least three individuals included per group. Alongside around 98 healthy donors serving as a reference group, the cohort included 200 to 250 cancer patients, of whom more than 90 had hematological cancers and 110 to 140 had solid cancers. To examine immunoaging and T cell reconstitution after chemotherapy, the study profiled TCR beta repertoires in peripheral blood from healthy donors and cancer patients. In the hematological group, paired pre- and post-chemotherapy samples were obtained from chronic lymphocytic leukemia patients treated with fludarabine- or bendamustine-based regimens. The full dataset contained around 8.2 million TCR reads. What the work shows at the level of the full study, not this receptor alone: In both cancer cohorts, the median generation probability rose over the chemotherapy interval, which suggests that the repertoire was reconstituted through rebound thymic output. Hematological cancer patients had lymphoid organ infiltration, which may itself impair thymic emigration or peripheral T cell expansion. Significantly lower blood TCR diversity and higher clonality were observed in untreated patients with hematological or solid cancers than in age-matched healthy donors. The authors noted that the repertoire data do not allow conclusions about immunological memory after chemotherapy. In healthy donors, the decline in TCR diversity with age was mainly explained by loss of richness, whereas in cancer patients loss of evenness was also found to contribute.

This clonotype was observed a handful of times. There is no known antigen for this receptor. No much larger clonotype is one base removed from it; base qualities were not supplied. Looking up the germline V gene (reference sequence) yields CDR1 LNHDA and CDR2 SQIVND. Taken from cysteine to phenylalanine, the CDR3 has 12 residues. The kept DNA is CDR3 alone, 36 bases in frame from the first base. V is pared back by 5 bases and J by 4 bases, with 8 bases lying between the germline termini. TCR beta rearrangements were amplified from genomic DNA extracted from peripheral blood rather than from sorted cells or RNA. Rearranged TRB sequences spanning V, D and J segments were amplified in a multiplex touch-down PCR with a mixed TRB-A/B primer pool. Illumina adapters and sample indices were added to the amplicons in two consecutive PCR reactions performed with Phusion HS II polymerase. Amplicons were gel-purified with the NucleoSpin Gel and PCR Clean-up kit, then checked with Qubit and an Agilent 2100 Bioanalyzer. Libraries were sequenced on an Illumina MiSeq using 600-cycle, single-indexed, paired-end runs. The original pipeline was this. MiXCR versions 2.12 and 3.0.5 were used to process TRB sequences. Each unique CDR3 nucleotide sequence was counted as one clone, and only productive sequences with at least two reads were retained. Repertoire metrics included Shannon diversity, evenness, clonality (one minus evenness), and alpha-parameterized diversity profiles from alpha 0 to 5. The IGoR algorithm was used to compute generation probabilities of clones in paired pre- and post-chemotherapy samples. The public reads were reprocessed in TCRdb via fastp at Q25 and MiXCR, keeping in-frame beta chains. Rows merge per CDR3 protein into single entries with the most common DNA and genes. The V and J calls were determined by TCRdb, not by the authors. This sample has fewer than 3,000 distinct CDR3 sequences in its table, and roughly 40% of those were observed once. About 45% of the sample is held by the ten biggest clonotypes.

The rearranged chain carries TRBV19 and TRBJ1-1; the D gene is unclear. The TCR comes from a human donor with a blood cancer. Sequenced input: blood. The CDR3 loop reads CASSWGGTEAFF. The DNA sequence is TGTGCCAGTAGTTGGGGTGGCACTGAAGCTTTCTTT.